These 15 T cell receptor beta chains were all obtained from the same sample, sequenced in a study of T cell responses to AZD1222 COVID-19 vaccine. The assay was immunoSEQ multiplex PCR, and TCRdb's table has in-frame clones only and misses some. This sample has roughly 150,000 clones; approximately 90% occur once, and the top ten carry 1% to 1.4%. The sample in question was peripheral blood, obtained 28 days after the second AZD1222 dose. The receptor source for this set is an adult who received the AZD1222 COVID-19 vaccine.

This chain connects TRBV3-1 (or the pseudogene TRBV3-2) to TRBJ1-6, with D tentatively TRBD1 (6 bases). The V and J ends lost 1 base and 5 bases respectively, with 9 bases between them. Germline lookup yields CDR1 LGHDT and CDR2 YNNKEL (reference sequence). The CDR3 runs to 15 residues. CDR3 sequence: CASSQGNRDNSPLHF. CDR3 DNA: TGTGCCAGCAGCCAAGGAAACAGGGATAATTCACCCCTCCACTTT.

The chain is built from TRBV9 and TRBJ1-5; D remains unclear. The V gene's germline CDR1 is SGDLS and CDR2 YYNGEE. V was pared by 4 bases and J by 0 bases, with 8 bases between. This CDR3 is 14 amino acids long. The CDR3 DNA sequence: TGTGCCAGCAGCTCATCCCTTAGCAATCAGCCCCAGCATTTT. The encoded protein is CASSSSLSNQPQHF.

This clone was seen just once. The rearrangement uses TRBV10-3 and TRBJ2-5; the match to TRBD2 covers 8 bases. CDR1 and CDR2 (germline): ENHRY, SYGVKD. V dropped 6 bases and J dropped 5; count of bases not matched to a gene: 8. The CDR3 length is 14 residues. CDR3 sequence: CAIRPTGGVETQYF. In DNA, the CDR3 is TGTGCCATCAGGCCCACGGGGGGGGTGGAGACCCAGTACTTC.

In DNA form, the CDR3 reads TGTGCCATCAGTCAGGGTTACGTTGATGAAAAACTGTTTTTT. Protein: CAISQGYVDEKLFF. The rearrangement uses TRBV10-3 and TRBJ1-4; possibly TRBD1 for D (5 bases). This CDR3 is built from 14 residues. Trimming cost V 5 bases and J 6 bases, with 13 bases left between them. Per the germline V gene, CDR1 is ENHRY and CDR2 is SYGVKD.

This chain uses TRBV9 with TRBJ2-6; unclear D gene. The V gene lost 4 bases and the J gene lost 4 bases, with 15 bases spanning the gap. CDR3 length equals 16 residues. In germline, CDR1 is SGDLS, CDR2 YYNGEE. The CDR3 DNA follows: TGTGCCAGCAGCCCTCGACTTGTTAGGGGGGCCAACGTCCTGACTTTC. Translated, it gives CASSPRLVRGANVLTF.

V gene TRBV4-1 combines with J gene TRBJ2-7, with 15 bases aligning to TRBD2. Per germline, CDR1 MGHRA and CDR2 YSYEKL. The CDR3 totals 19 residues. V gave up 3 bases and J gave up 2 bases; unmatched junction bases: 11. This CDR3 is CASSQVWTSGGVLPYEQYF. DNA for the CDR3: TGCGCCAGCAGCCAGGTTTGGACTAGCGGGGGGGTCTTGCCCTACGAGCAGTACTTC.

The rearrangement links TRBV3-1 (or the pseudogene TRBV3-2) to TRBJ1-2; D unclear. This CDR3 spans 14 amino acids. The V end lost 4 bases, the J end lost 3 bases, and 12 bases lay between the germline ends. Germline V gene lookup returns CDR1 LGHDT and CDR2 YNNKEL (reference sequence). In DNA, the CDR3 is TGTGCCAGCAGCCCCAGGAGGGTTTACTATGGCTACACCTTC. Protein sequence: CASSPRRVYYGYTF.

This chain joins TRBV5-6 and TRBJ1-2, with D perhaps matching TRBD1 (5 bases). Germline V gene lookup returns CDR1 SGHDT and CDR2 YYEEEE. The CDR3 contains 14 residues. Trimming took 2 bases from V and 2 from J, leaving 10 bases between them. CDR3 sequence: CASSFGGENYGYTF. The CDR3 region has the DNA TGTGCCAGCAGCTTCGGGGGAGAAAACTATGGCTACACCTTC. The full variable domain, its missing parts supplied by reference TRBV5-6 and TRBJ1-2, is DAGVTQSPTHLIKTRGQQVTLRCSPKSGHDTVSWYQQALGQGPQFIFQYYEEEERQRGNFPDRFSGHQFPNYSSELNVNALLLGDSALYLCASSFGGENYGYTFGSGTRLTVV.

This clone was seen a single time. The chain has TRBV3-1 (or the pseudogene TRBV3-2) and TRBJ2-2; 7 bases fit TRBD1. Losses at the gene ends were 7 bases for V and 2 bases for J; bases not matched to a gene: 7. Germline assignment: CDR1 LGHDT and CDR2 YNNKEL (reference sequence). The CDR3 is 15 amino acids. The CDR3 region has the DNA TGTGCCAGCACCCCCGGGACAGACAACACCGGGGAGCTGTTTTTT. Residues: CASTPGTDNTGELFF.

The rearrangement joins TRBV19 to TRBJ2-5; no clear D gene. The CDR3 runs 15 residues. V lost 3 bases and J lost 5, with 16 bases in between. CDR1 LNHDA and CDR2 SQIVND come from the germline V gene (reference sequence). Here the CDR3 reads CASSIGLSSWETQYF. CDR3 sequence (DNA): TGTGCCAGTAGTATCGGTTTGAGCAGTTGGGAGACCCAGTACTTC.

V is TRBV5-1 and J is TRBJ1-6, with 7 bases matching TRBD1. Per germline, CDR1 SGHRS and CDR2 YFSETQ. This CDR3 has 14 amino acids. J gave up 5 bases and V 4 bases, and 3 bases lay outside the gene matches. CDR3 in DNA: TGCGCCAGCAGCCTACAGGGGAATAATTCACCCCTCCACTTT. Translation: CASSLQGNNSPLHF.

V usage is TRBV3-1 (or the pseudogene TRBV3-2) and J usage is TRBJ2-1, with a tentative D call TRBD1 (5 bases). Germline V CDR1 and CDR2: LGHDT, YNNKEL (reference sequence). CDR3 size: 15 residues. V lost 2 bases, J lost 2 bases, and 10 bases lay in between. The DNA of the CDR3 is TGTGCCAGCAGCCAAAAAAGGGGCACCTACAATGAGCAGTTCTTC. Protein: CASSQKRGTYNEQFF.

This rearrangement joins TRBV7-2 to TRBJ1-1; 9 positions agree with TRBD1. The CDR3 loop spans 15 amino acids. CDR1 SGHTA and CDR2 FQGNSA come from the germline V gene. V shed 6 bases, J shed 0 bases, and the junction held 5 bases outside the gene matches. The CDR3 region has the DNA TGTGCCAGCAGTTCCTGGACAGGGGTGAACACTGAAGCTTTCTTT. It yields the protein CASSSWTGVNTEAFF.

Only one count was recorded for this clone. The chain employs TRBV11-2 and TRBJ1-1, with D possibly being TRBD1 (6 bases). V was pared by 6 bases and J by 0 bases, with 17 bases between. The CDR3 runs to 16 residues. Germline V CDR1 and CDR2: SGHAT, FQNNGV. Written as DNA, the CDR3 is TGTGCCAGCAGGCGAGACAGGATACCTATGAACACTGAAGCTTTCTTT. Encoded protein: CASRRDRIPMNTEAFF.

This chain joins TRBV10-3 and TRBJ2-2; TRBD1 matches 8 bases. The ends lost 7 bases at V and 1 base at J; junction bases unmatched: 8. The CDR3 sequence is 16 residues long. CDR1 is ENHRY, CDR2 SYGVKD, per germline. CDR3 in amino acids: CAIKLNGQGNTGELFF. The CDR3 DNA follows: TGTGCCATCAAACTGAATGGACAGGGGAACACCGGGGAGCTGTTTTTT.